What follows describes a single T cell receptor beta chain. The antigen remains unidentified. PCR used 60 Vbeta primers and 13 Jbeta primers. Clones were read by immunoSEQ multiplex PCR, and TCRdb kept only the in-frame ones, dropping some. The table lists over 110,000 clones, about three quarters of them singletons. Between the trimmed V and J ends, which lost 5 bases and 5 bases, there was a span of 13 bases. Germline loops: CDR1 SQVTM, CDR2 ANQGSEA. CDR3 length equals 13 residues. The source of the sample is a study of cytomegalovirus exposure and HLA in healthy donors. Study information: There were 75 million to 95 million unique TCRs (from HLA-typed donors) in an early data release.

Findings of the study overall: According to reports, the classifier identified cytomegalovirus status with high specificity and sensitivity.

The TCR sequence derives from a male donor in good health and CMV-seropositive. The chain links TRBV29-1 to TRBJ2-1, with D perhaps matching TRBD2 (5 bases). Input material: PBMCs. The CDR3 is CSVMRTLDNEQFF. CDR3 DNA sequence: TGCAGCGTTATGCGGACTCTAGACAATGAGCAGTTCTTC.